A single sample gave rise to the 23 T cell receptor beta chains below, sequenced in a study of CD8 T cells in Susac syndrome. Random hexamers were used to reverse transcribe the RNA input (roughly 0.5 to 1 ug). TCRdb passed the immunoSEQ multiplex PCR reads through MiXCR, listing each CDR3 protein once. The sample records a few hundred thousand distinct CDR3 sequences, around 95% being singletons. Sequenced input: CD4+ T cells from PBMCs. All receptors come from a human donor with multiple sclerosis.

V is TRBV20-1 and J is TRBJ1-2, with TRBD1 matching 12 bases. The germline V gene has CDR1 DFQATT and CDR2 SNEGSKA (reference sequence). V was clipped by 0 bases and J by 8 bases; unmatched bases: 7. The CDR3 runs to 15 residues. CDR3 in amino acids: CSARDGTGGARGYTF. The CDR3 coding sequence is TGCAGTGCTAGAGACGGGACAGGGGGCGCGAGGGGCTACACCTTC.

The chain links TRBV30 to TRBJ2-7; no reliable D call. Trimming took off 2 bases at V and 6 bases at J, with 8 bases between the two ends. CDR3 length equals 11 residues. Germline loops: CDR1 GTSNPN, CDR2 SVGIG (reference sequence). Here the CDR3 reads CAWSPSSEQYF. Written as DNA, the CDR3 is TGTGCCTGGAGTCCCTCGAGCGAGCAGTACTTC. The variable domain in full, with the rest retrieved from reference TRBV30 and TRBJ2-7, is SQTIHQWPATLVQPVGSPLSLECTVEGTSNPNLYWYRQAAGRGLQLLFYSVGIGQISSEVPQNLSASRPQDRQFILSSKKLLLSDSGFYLCAWSPSSEQYFGPGTRLTVT.

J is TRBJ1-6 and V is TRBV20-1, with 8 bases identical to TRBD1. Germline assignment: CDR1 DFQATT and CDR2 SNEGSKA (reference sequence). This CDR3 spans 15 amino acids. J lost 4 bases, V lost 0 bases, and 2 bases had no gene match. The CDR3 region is CSARDRQGYNSPLHF. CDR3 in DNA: TGCAGTGCTAGAGATCGACAGGGGTATAATTCACCCCTCCACTTT.

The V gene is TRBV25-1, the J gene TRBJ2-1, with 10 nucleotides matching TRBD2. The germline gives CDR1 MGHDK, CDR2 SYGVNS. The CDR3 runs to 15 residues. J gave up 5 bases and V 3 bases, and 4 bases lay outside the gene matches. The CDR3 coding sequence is TGTGCCAGCAGTGATAGCGGGAGGTGGGACAATGAGCAGTTCTTC. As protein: CASSDSGRWDNEQFF.

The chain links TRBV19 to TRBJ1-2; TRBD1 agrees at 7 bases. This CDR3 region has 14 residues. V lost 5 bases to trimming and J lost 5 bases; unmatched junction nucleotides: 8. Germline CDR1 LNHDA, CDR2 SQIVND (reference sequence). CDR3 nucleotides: TGTGCCAGTAGTGACGACAGGGAGTGGTATGGCTACACCTTC. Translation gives CASSDDREWYGYTF.

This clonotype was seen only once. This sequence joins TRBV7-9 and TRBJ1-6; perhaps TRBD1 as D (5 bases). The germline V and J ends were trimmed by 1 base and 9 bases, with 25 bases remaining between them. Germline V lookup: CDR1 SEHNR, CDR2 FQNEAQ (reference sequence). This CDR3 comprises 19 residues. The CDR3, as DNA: TGTGCCAGCAGCTTAGGGCCCGTGGGTCAGGGTGGCGGTGGTTCACCCCTCCACTTT. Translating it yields CASSLGPVGQGGGGSPLHF.

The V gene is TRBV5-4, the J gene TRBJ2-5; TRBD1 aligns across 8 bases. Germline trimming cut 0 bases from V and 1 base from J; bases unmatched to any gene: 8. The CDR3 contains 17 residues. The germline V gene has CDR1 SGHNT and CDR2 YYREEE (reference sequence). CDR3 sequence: CASSLVWGDRPQETQYF. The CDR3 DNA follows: TGTGCCAGCAGCTTGGTTTGGGGGGACAGGCCCCAAGAGACCCAGTACTTC. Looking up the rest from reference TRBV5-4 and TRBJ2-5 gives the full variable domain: ETGVTQSPTHLIKTRGQQVTLRCSSQSGHNTVSWYQQALGQGPQFIFQYYREEENGRGNFPPRFSGLQFPNYSSELNVNALELDDSALYLCASSLVWGDRPQETQYFGPGTRLLVL.

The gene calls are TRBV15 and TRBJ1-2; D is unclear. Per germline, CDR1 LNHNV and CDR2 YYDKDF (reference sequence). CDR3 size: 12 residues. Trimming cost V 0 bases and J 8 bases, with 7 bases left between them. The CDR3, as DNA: TGTGCCACCAGCAGAGATAGCGTCGGCTACACCTTC. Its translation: CATSRDSVGYTF.

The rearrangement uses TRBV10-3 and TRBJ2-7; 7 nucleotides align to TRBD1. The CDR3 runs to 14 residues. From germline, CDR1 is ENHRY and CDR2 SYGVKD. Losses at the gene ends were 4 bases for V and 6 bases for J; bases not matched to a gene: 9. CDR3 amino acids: CAISGDSRMAEQYF. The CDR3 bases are TGTGCCATCAGTGGGGACAGCCGAATGGCCGAGCAGTACTTC.

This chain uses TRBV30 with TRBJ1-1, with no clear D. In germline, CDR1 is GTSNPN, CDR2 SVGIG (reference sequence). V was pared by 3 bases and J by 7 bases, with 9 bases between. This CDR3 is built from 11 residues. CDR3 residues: CAWRANLEAFF. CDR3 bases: TGTGCCTGGAGGGCAAACCTTGAAGCTTTCTTT.

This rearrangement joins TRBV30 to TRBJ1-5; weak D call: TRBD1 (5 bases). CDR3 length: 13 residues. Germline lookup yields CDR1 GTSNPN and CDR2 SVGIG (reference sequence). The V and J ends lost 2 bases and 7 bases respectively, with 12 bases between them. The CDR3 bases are TGTGCCTGGAGTTCAGCAGGGAACCAGCCCCAGCATTTT. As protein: CAWSSAGNQPQHF.

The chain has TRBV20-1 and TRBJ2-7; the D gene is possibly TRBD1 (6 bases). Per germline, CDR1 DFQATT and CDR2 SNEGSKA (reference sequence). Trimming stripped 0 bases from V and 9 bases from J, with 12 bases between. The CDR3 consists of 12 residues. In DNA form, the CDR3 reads TGCAGTGCTAGAGACAGGGGTTCCGGGCAGTACTTC. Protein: CSARDRGSGQYF.

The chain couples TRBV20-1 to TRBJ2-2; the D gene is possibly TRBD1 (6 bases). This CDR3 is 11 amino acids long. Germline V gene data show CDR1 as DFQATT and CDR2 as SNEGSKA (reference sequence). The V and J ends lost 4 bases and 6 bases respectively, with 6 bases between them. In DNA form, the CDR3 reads TGCAGTGCTACAGGGGCCGGGGAGCTGTTTTTT. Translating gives CSATGAGELFF.

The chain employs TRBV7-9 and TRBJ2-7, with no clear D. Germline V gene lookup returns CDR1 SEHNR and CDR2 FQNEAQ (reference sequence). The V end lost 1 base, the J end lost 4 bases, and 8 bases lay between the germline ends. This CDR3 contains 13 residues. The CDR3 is CASSLGGEYEQYF. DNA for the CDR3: TGTGCCAGCAGCTTAGGCGGCGAATACGAGCAGTACTTC.

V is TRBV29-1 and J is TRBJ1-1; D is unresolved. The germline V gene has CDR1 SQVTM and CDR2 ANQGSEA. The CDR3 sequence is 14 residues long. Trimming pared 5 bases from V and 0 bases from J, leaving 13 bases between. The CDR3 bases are TGCAGCGTTCACCTTGGGGTTTTGAACACTGAAGCTTTCTTT. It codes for CSVHLGVLNTEAFF.

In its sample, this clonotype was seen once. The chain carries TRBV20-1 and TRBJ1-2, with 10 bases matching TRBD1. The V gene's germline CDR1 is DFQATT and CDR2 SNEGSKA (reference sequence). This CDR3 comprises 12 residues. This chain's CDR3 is CSTTGGNYGYTF. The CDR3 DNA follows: TGCTCCACGACAGGGGGCAACTATGGCTACACCTTC.

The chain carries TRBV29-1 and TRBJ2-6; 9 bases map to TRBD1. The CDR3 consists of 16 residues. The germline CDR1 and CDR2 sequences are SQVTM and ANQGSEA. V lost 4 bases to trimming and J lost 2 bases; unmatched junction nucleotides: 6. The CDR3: CSVAGDRVTGANVLTF. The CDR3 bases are TGCAGCGTTGCCGGGGACAGGGTTACTGGGGCCAACGTCCTGACTTTC. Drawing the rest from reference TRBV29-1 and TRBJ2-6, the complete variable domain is SAVISQKPSRDICQRGTSLTIQCQVDSQVTMMFWYRQQPGQSLTLIATANQGSEATYESGFVIDKFPISRPNLTFSTLTVSNMSPEDSSIYLCSVAGDRVTGANVLTFGAGSRLTVL.

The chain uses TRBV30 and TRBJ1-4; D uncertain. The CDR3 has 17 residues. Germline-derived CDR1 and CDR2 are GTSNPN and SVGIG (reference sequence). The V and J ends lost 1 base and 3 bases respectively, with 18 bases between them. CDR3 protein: CAWSALTIGFSNEKLFF. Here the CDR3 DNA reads TGTGCCTGGAGTGCGCTGACGATAGGGTTCTCTAATGAAAAACTGTTTTTT.

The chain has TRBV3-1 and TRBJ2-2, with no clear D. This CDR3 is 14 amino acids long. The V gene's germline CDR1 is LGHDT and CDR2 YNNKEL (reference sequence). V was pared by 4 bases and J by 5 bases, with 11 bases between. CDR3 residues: CASSPKVITGELFF. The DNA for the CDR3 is TGTGCCAGCAGCCCGAAAGTGATAACCGGGGAGCTGTTTTTT.

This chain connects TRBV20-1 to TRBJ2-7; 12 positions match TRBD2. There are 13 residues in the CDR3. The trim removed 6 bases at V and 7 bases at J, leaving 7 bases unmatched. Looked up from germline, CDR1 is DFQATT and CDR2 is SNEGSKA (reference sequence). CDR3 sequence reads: CSATSGGLSEQYV. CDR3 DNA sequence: TGCAGTGCAACTAGCGGGGGGCTTTCAGAGCAGTACGTC.

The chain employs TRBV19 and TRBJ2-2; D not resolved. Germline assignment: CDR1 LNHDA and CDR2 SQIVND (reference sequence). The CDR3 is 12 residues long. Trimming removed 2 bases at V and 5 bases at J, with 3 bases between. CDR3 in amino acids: CASSIPTGELFF. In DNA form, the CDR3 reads TGTGCCAGTAGTATACCTACCGGGGAGCTGTTTTTT.

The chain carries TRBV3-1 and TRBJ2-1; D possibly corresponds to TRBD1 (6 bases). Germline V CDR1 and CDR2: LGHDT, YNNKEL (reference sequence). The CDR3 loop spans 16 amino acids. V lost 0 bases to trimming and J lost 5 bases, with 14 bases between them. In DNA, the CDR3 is TGTGCCAGCAGCCAAGATGGAGTACCAGGGGACAATGAGCAGTTCTTC. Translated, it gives CASSQDGVPGDNEQFF.

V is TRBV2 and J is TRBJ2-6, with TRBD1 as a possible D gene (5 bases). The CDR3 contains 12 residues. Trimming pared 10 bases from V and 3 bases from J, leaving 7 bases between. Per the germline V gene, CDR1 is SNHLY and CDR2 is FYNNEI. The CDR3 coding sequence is TGTGCCACAGGGCTTGGGGCCAACGTCCTGACTTTC. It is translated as CATGLGANVLTF.